This TCR beta chain originates from a study of cytomegalovirus exposure and HLA in healthy donors. Notes on the study in general: TCR beta chain V- and J-gene trimming was linked, in a later analysis, to a missense variant in DCLRE1C.

As concerns this clone: Its antigen is not known.

Donors in the study were healthy people who gave bone marrow. Donors likely had unrecorded immune exposures despite being nominally healthy when sampled. The PCR ran on 60 Vbeta and 13 Jbeta primers. Some clones are missing from TCRdb's copy, which holds only in-frame ones; the method was immunoSEQ multiplex PCR. This sample has over 150,000 clones; about 71% occur once, and the top ten carry 2.8%. The origin of this receptor is a middle-aged woman in good health and CMV-seropositive. Sequences were obtained from PBMCs.

CDR3 amino acids: CASSMDRVTQYF. The CDR3 DNA follows: TGTGCCAGCAGTATGGACAGGGTCACGCAGTATTTT. V usage is TRBV6-1 and J usage is TRBJ2-3; 8 bases fit TRBD1. This CDR3 has 12 amino acids. V shed 5 bases and J 9 bases; nucleotides not matched to a gene: 4. Germline loops: CDR1 MNHNS, CDR2 SASEGT.